These T cell receptor beta chains were read from a single sample in a study of vaccination effects on CD4 cells after COVID-19. Only in-frame clones appear in the TCRdb table, and some are missing; sequencing was by immunoSEQ multiplex PCR. The sample holds about 40,000 clones; about two thirds are singletons and the top ten take 7% to 8%. No antigen has been identified for these receptors. The source was CD4+ T cells from PBMCs cultured without peptide, collected after COVID-19 vaccination. These receptor sequences come from a human donor who received a COVID-19 vaccine. Both conserved end residues are trimmed from each CDR3.

>TRBJ1-1|TRBV4-2
ASSLFKGVGTEAF
>TRBJ2-1|TRBV14
ASSQYIAIRDEQF
>TRBJ1-6|TRBV7-2
ASSLLQYNSPLH
>TRBJ2-5|TRBV10-3
AISGQEKTQY
>TRBJ1-3|TRBV6-6
ASSQTKTGDGNTIY
>TRBJ1-6|TRBV11-2
ASSLGGVGNSPLH
>TRBJ2-1|TRBV11-2
ASSPRRDNEQF
>TRBJ2-5|TRBV5-1
ASSLGQGMGETQY
>TRBJ2-2|TRBV10-3
AISELQVGTGELF
>TRBJ1-1|TRBV6-6
ASSLQGTAEAF
>TRBJ1-2|TRBV6-5
ASSQDRGPRRGYT
>TRBJ2-1|TRBV5-6
ASSYDRDAF
>TRBJ1-2|TRBV5-4
ASSSGTDPRKYT
>TRBJ2-5|TRBV5-1
ASSAQETQY
>TRBJ2-1|TRBV19
ASSPRGTGVRAGGSYNEQF
>TRBJ1-1|TRBV6-5
ASSSSYGAEAF
>TRBJ1-5|TRBV3-1/TRBV3-2
ASSQDYKWGARSNQPQH
>TRBJ2-7|TRBV5-4
ASSLGLANYEQY
>TRBJ2-1|TRBV19
ASSMGLAGNEQF
>TRBJ1-1|TRBV18
ASSPLREFNTEAF
>TRBJ1-4|TRBV5-6
ASSPGGHLSNEKLF
>TRBJ1-6|TRBV7-9
ASSSLGGGAGSPLH
>TRBJ2-1|TRBV5-5
ASSSPGADRANNEQF
>TRBJ1-2|TRBV6-5
ASSREGGYT
>TRBJ1-1|TRBV7-9
ASSLPGEFTEAF
>TRBJ2-3|TRBV3-1/TRBV3-2
ASSQLAGGRDTQY
>TRBJ2-7|TRBV27
ASSYRQGAYEQY
>TRBJ2-3|TRBV6-1
ASSENPSTDTQY
>TRBJ1-3|TRBV30
AWSVVENTIY
>TRBJ1-1|TRBV5-5
ASEGQGNTEAF
>TRBJ2-7|TRBV30
AWSTSGTGGARKPYEQY
>TRBJ2-1|TRBV9
ASSYGLAENNEQF
>TRBJ1-2|TRBV18
ASSTEGLTNYGYT
>TRBJ2-5|TRBV11-3
ASSLVGQGEETQY
>TRBJ2-1|TRBV7-6
ASSLEIGTSGRREQF
>TRBJ2-7|TRBV6-5
ASSYGTPSGGEQY
>TRBJ1-6|TRBV19
ASSPGQGTPLH
>TRBJ2-7|TRBV3-1/TRBV3-2
ASKTSGTLEQY
>TRBJ1-6|TRBV19
ASSKTQAAYNSPLH
>TRBJ2-5|TRBV3-1/TRBV3-2
ASSQDLLTGGQETQY
>TRBJ2-7|TRBV7-9
ASSFLQSEQY
>TRBJ1-1|TRBV30
AWTPSVNTEAF
>TRBJ1-2|TRBV18
ASSSVNYGYT
>TRBJ1-5|TRBV18
ASSPNSPGQGKQPQH
>TRBJ2-3|TRBV5-4
ASSPGQEITYTQY
>TRBJ2-1|TRBV24-1
ATSDRGLASGEQF
>TRBJ2-3|TRBV29-1
SGREIWEGTDTQY
>TRBJ1-1|TRBV21-1
ASSARGPTVNTEAF
>TRBJ1-2|TRBV4-2
ASSQPDRASYGYT
>TRBJ1-2|TRBV27
ASSGTGGEVYGYT
>TRBJ2-1|TRBV7-9
ASSFNAGGPGSYNEQF
>TRBJ1-3|TRBV24-1
ATSDPLSGNTIY
>TRBJ2-7|TRBV23-1
ASSHQAGQGGYEQY